The rows below give T cell receptor beta chains drawn from one sample of a study of CXCR3-negative and CXCR3-positive naive CD8 T cells. Reanalyzing the 5' RACE reads, TCRdb keeps one entry per CDR3 protein, without DNA. The table lists roughly 63,000 distinct CDR3 sequences. Sequencing was done on a sample of naive CXCR3+ CD8+ T cells from blood. The receptors were gathered from a human donor in good health. Some clones in this sample may be carry-over from other donors' samples. Both conserved end residues are part of each CDR3. Fields, in order: clone size, J gene, V gene, CDR3 protein. Not every row has a clone size; where given, it reads once, few, many or a size class.

clone size: -
J gene: TRBJ2-2
V gene: TRBV4-1
CDR3 protein: CASSQLSGLGELFF

clone size: -
J gene: TRBJ2-5
V gene: TRBV28
CDR3 protein: CASSPYTGPKETQYF

clone size: medium-sized
J gene: TRBJ2-7
V gene: TRBV7-9
CDR3 protein: CASSFLGNSYEQYF

clone size: -
J gene: TRBJ1-2
V gene: TRBV29-1
CDR3 protein: CSVEGASAYGYTF

clone size: -
J gene: TRBJ2-1
V gene: TRBV11-2
CDR3 protein: CASSLGTGLKNEQFF

clone size: -
J gene: TRBJ2-7
V gene: TRBV3-1
CDR3 protein: CASSQRPSSLYEQYF

clone size: -
J gene: TRBJ2-1
V gene: TRBV5-1
CDR3 protein: CASSFSSGGENEQFF

clone size: -
J gene: TRBJ2-5
V gene: TRBV29-1
CDR3 protein: CSGTTTLVETQYF

clone size: medium-sized
J gene: TRBJ2-2
V gene: TRBV7-6
CDR3 protein: CATNRGSNTGELFF

clone size: -
J gene: TRBJ2-5
V gene: TRBV23-1
CDR3 protein: CASRRGRQETQYF

clone size: -
J gene: TRBJ1-6
V gene: TRBV7-2
CDR3 protein: CASSQTDYNSPLHF

clone size: -
J gene: TRBJ1-6
V gene: TRBV2
CDR3 protein: CASSEGVWESSYNSPLHF

clone size: -
J gene: TRBJ2-3
V gene: TRBV7-3
CDR3 protein: CASSPPATDTQYF

clone size: -
J gene: TRBJ2-5
V gene: TRBV6-6
CDR3 protein: CASSLAGETQYF

clone size: -
J gene: TRBJ2-1
V gene: TRBV20-1
CDR3 protein: CSAREGVGNEQFF

clone size: -
J gene: TRBJ2-1
V gene: TRBV20-1
CDR3 protein: CSARDTLAGFDEQFF

clone size: -
J gene: TRBJ1-1
V gene: TRBV3-1
CDR3 protein: CASSLWAPGEGYGAFF

clone size: -
J gene: TRBJ1-1
V gene: TRBV14
CDR3 protein: CASSQDEVWQPNTEAFF

clone size: -
J gene: TRBJ1-2
V gene: TRBV29-1
CDR3 protein: CSVESGQRGYTF

clone size: -
J gene: TRBJ1-2
V gene: TRBV29-1
CDR3 protein: CSVEDSRSNYGYTF

clone size: -
J gene: TRBJ2-3
V gene: TRBV29-1
CDR3 protein: CSVVGPRGQYF

clone size: -
J gene: TRBJ2-3
V gene: TRBV28
CDR3 protein: CASSFASVTDTQYF

clone size: -
J gene: TRBJ2-7
V gene: TRBV2
CDR3 protein: CASSVRQGGTYEQYF

clone size: -
J gene: TRBJ2-2
V gene: TRBV29-1
CDR3 protein: CSVFGNTGELFF

clone size: -
J gene: TRBJ2-3
V gene: TRBV7-9
CDR3 protein: CASSPTDLAGPDTQYF

clone size: -
J gene: TRBJ2-2
V gene: TRBV29-1
CDR3 protein: CSVEIVAGELFF

clone size: -
J gene: TRBJ1-1
V gene: TRBV27
CDR3 protein: CASDYRQRTAGEAFF

clone size: -
J gene: TRBJ2-3
V gene: TRBV19
CDR3 protein: CASTTGWDTQYF

clone size: -
J gene: TRBJ2-1
V gene: TRBV7-2
CDR3 protein: CASSLYPGVGSYNEQFF

clone size: -
J gene: TRBJ1-1
V gene: TRBV19
CDR3 protein: CASRNQGFWDTEAFF

clone size: -
J gene: TRBJ2-7
V gene: TRBV5-1
CDR3 protein: CASSLAGTGDREQYF

clone size: -
J gene: TRBJ2-1
V gene: TRBV7-8
CDR3 protein: CASSLQGGDSYNEQFF

clone size: -
J gene: TRBJ2-5
V gene: TRBV29-1
CDR3 protein: CSVEGQQETQYF

clone size: -
J gene: TRBJ2-2
V gene: TRBV29-1
CDR3 protein: CSAEQGFNTGELFF

clone size: -
J gene: TRBJ1-1
V gene: TRBV30
CDR3 protein: CAWSVSGVRTEAFF

clone size: -
J gene: TRBJ2-1
V gene: TRBV14
CDR3 protein: CASSRGTSESYNEQFF

clone size: -
J gene: TRBJ2-7
V gene: TRBV7-8
CDR3 protein: CASSDLGTGYYEQYF

clone size: -
J gene: TRBJ2-5
V gene: TRBV29-1
CDR3 protein: CSVDGTSGIGETQYF

clone size: -
J gene: TRBJ2-1
V gene: TRBV6-5
CDR3 protein: CASSLPTQRGGGDEQFF

clone size: -
J gene: TRBJ2-7
V gene: TRBV4-1
CDR3 protein: CASSQEQAGGGDEQYF

clone size: -
J gene: TRBJ2-3
V gene: TRBV10-3
CDR3 protein: CAISEEGLAVTDTQYF

clone size: -
J gene: TRBJ2-2
V gene: TRBV29-1
CDR3 protein: CSVEDRGYNSGELFF